Following are 10 T cell receptor beta chains from one sample sequenced in a study of blood T cell repertoires in COVID-19. Libraries were prepared by immunoSEQ multiplex PCR; TCRdb keeps only in-frame clonotypes and omits some of them. Of 350,000 to 450,000 clones detected, 91% appear once; the ten largest clones hold about 0.86%. Input material: PBMCs or T cells enriched from blood (not recorded which). All receptors derive from a woman in her forties who had been exposed to COVID-19.

The V and J genes are TRBV5-1 and TRBJ2-7, with 8 bases matching TRBD2. Per germline, CDR1 SGHRS and CDR2 YFSETQ. The CDR3 loop spans 14 amino acids. The J segment lost 2 bases and the V segment lost 3 bases, leaving 4 bases of the junction unmatched. The CDR3 bases are TGCGCCAGCAGCTCGACTAGCGCCGCCTACGAGCAGTACTTC. This encodes CASSSTSAAYEQYF.

The chain carries TRBV7-2 and TRBJ2-7, with 9 bases lining up with TRBD2. The length of the CDR3 is 14 residues. The trim removed 5 bases at V and 2 bases at J, leaving 4 bases unmatched. Germline V CDR1 and CDR2: SGHTA, FQGNSA. CDR3 in DNA: TGTGCCAGCAGCACCTTAGCGGGGGCCTACGAGCAGTACTTC. Translating gives CASSTLAGAYEQYF.

V usage is TRBV5-1 and J usage is TRBJ1-6; possible D gene TRBD1, 6 bases. The CDR3 extends over 15 amino acids. V was trimmed by 0 bases and J by 6 bases, leaving 10 bases between them. CDR1 and CDR2 (germline): SGHRS, YFSETQ. The DNA of the CDR3 is TGCGCCAGCAGCTTGGGTCGGACAGCTAATTCACCCCTCCACTTT. The encoded protein is CASSLGRTANSPLHF.

The chain recombines TRBV7-9 with TRBJ2-7, with D perhaps matching TRBD1 (6 bases). The CDR3 is 13 residues long. The germline V gene encodes CDR1 SEHNR and CDR2 FQNEAQ (reference sequence). V was pared by 0 bases and J by 5 bases, with 8 bases between. CDR3 region: CASSLAPGDEQYF. The CDR3 bases are TGTGCCAGCAGCTTAGCGCCAGGGGACGAGCAGTACTTC.

The genes are TRBV28 and TRBJ2-7; D is ambiguous. The CDR3 loop spans 13 amino acids. Germline-derived CDR1 and CDR2 are MDHEN and SYDVKM. V lost 2 bases, J lost 6 bases, and 11 bases lay in between. DNA of the CDR3: TGTGCCAGCAGTTTAAGTTCTCCGGGCGAGCAGTACTTC. It is translated as CASSLSSPGEQYF.

J is TRBJ1-1 and V is TRBV5-4; weak D call: TRBD1 (5 bases). V dropped 2 bases and J dropped 1 base, with 6 bases sitting between them. The CDR3 length is 13 residues. Germline-derived CDR1 and CDR2 are SGHNT and YYREEE (reference sequence). CDR3 coding DNA: TGTGCCAGCAGCTTTACAGGGAACACTGAAGCTTTCTTT. Amino acids: CASSFTGNTEAFF.

The genes are TRBV5-1 and TRBJ1-1; 7 bases line up with TRBD1. V was clipped by 5 bases and J by 1 base; unmatched bases: 5. Germline V gene data show CDR1 as SGHRS and CDR2 as YFSETQ. The CDR3 consists of 14 residues. CDR3 sequence (DNA): TGCGCCAGCAGGCCCCGGACAGGGAACACTGAAGCTTTCTTT. This sequence encodes CASRPRTGNTEAFF.

The chain joins TRBV9 to TRBJ2-7; 9 nucleotides agree with TRBD1. CDR1 is SGDLS and CDR2 is YYNGEE in the germline V gene. There are 14 residues in the CDR3. The ends lost 2 bases at V and 6 bases at J; junction bases unmatched: 6. The DNA for the CDR3 is TGTGCCAGCAGCGTGGGACAGGGATTGAGCGAGCAGTACTTC. Its translation is CASSVGQGLSEQYF.

Turning to this clone: This may stem from a read error, because a much larger clone lies one nucleotide away. The chain carries TRBV6-5 and TRBJ2-5; D gene ambiguous. V lost 5 bases to trimming and J lost 5 bases, with 6 bases between them. The germline gives CDR1 MNHEY, CDR2 SVGAGI. This CDR3 comprises 11 residues. The CDR3 sequence: CASSTGETQYF. The CDR3 DNA reads as TGTGCCAGCAGTACCGGGGAGACCCAGTACTTC.

The CDR3 DNA is TGTGCCAGCAGCCCGGACAGGGAGCATGGCTACACCTTC. Translation: CASSPDREHGYTF. The rearrangement joins TRBV7-9 to TRBJ1-2, with TRBD1 matching over 8 bases. The ends lost 5 bases at V and 6 bases at J; junction bases unmatched: 5. This CDR3 spans 13 amino acids. Germline V gene sequence: CDR1 SEHNR, CDR2 FQNEAQ (reference sequence). The full variable domain, its missing parts supplied by reference TRBV7-9 and TRBJ1-2, is DTGVSQNPRHKITKRGQNVTFRCDPISEHNRLYWYRQTLGQGPEFLTYFQNEAQLEKSRLLSDRFSAERPKGSFSTLEIQRTEQGDSAMYLCASSPDREHGYTFGSGTRLTVV.